This TCR beta chain was recorded in a study of cytomegalovirus exposure and HLA in healthy donors. Study-level results: In vitro testing confirmed a few CMV-associated chains as specific for CMV antigens.

This CDR3 is 15 amino acids long. The V and J ends lost 0 bases and 7 bases respectively, with 13 bases between them. Germline loops: CDR1 MGHRA, CDR2 YSYEKL. A word on this clone: No antigen is known for it.

This PCR relied on a set of 60 Vbeta primers and 13 Jbeta primers. Some clones are missing from TCRdb's copy, which holds only in-frame ones; the method was immunoSEQ multiplex PCR. The repertoire has around 190,000 clones, roughly 77% of them found once; the top ten carry approximately 3%. Sequencing used PBMCs. The receptor's source is a woman younger than 45 in good health and CMV-seropositive. The rearrangement joins TRBV4-1 to TRBJ1-5; D remains ambiguous. CDR3 protein: CASSQEWGGWQPQHF. DNA of the CDR3: TGCGCCAGCAGCCAAGAGTGGGGAGGGTGGCAGCCCCAGCATTTT.